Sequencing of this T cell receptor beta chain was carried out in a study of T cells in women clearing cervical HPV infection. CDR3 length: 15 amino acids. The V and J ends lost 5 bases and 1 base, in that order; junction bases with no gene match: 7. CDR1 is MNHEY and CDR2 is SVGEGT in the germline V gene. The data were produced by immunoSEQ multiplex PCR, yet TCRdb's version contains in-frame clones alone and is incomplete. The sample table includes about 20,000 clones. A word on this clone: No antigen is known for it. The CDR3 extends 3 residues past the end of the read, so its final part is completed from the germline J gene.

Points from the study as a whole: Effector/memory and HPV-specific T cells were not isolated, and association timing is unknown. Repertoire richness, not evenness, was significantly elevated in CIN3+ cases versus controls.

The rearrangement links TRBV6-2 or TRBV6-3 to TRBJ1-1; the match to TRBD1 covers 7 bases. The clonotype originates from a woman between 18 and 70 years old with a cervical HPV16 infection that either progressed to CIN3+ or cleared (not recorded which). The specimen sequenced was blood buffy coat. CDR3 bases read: TGTGCCAGCAGTGACGACAGGGCAGGGAACACTGAA. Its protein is CASSDDRAGNTE. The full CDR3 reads CASSDDRAGNTEAFF.